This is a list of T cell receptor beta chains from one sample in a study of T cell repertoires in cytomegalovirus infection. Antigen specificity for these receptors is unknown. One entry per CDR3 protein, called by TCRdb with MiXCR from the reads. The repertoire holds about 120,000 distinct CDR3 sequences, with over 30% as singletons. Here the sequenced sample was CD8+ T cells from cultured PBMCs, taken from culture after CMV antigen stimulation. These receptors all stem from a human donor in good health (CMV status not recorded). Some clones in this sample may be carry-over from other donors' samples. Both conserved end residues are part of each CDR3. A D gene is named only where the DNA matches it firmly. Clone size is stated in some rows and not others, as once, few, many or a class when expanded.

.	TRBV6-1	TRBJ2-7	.	TGTGCCAGCAACTCCTACGAGCAGTACTTC	CASNSYEQYF
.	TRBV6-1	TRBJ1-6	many	TGTGCCAGCAGTGAAGCTTTGACAGTCGGGTATTCACCCCTCCACTTT	CASSEALTVGYSPLHF
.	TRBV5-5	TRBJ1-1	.	TGTGCCAGCAGCCCCGCCAGGACCTACATGAACACTGAAGCTTTCTTT	CASSPARTYMNTEAFF
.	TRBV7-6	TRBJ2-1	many	TGTGCCAGCAGCTTATCCGGTTTTACTGAGCAGTTCTTC	CASSLSGFTEQFF
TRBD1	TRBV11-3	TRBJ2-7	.	TGTGCCAGCAGCTTCGGGACAGGGAACTACGAGCAGTACTTC	CASSFGTGNYEQYF
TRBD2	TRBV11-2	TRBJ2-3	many	TGTGCCAGCAGCCCCCTGAGTGGCGGGGGGGTCACAGATACGCAGTATTTT	CASSPLSGGGVTDTQYF
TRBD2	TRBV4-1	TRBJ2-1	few	TGCGCCAGCAGCCAAGACATAGCGGGGGCTAACTACAATGAGCAGTTCTTC	CASSQDIAGANYNEQFF
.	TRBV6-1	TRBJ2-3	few	TGTGCCAGCAGTGAATCGCTATTTGTGCCGAGCACAGATACGCAGTATTTT	CASSESLFVPSTDTQYF
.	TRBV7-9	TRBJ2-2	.	TGTGCCAGCTCACCGGTCAGGGGCGTTGGGGAGCTGTTTTTT	CASSPVRGVGELFF
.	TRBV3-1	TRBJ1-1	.	TGTGCCAGCAGCCCACGACAGTGGAACACTGAAGCTTTCTTT	CASSPRQWNTEAFF
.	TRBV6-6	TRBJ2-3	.	TGTGCCAGCAGTTACCTGGATACGCAGTATTTT	CASSYLDTQYF
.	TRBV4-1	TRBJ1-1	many	TGCGCCAGCAGCCAAGTAACAGCTAACACTGAAGCTTTCTTT	CASSQVTANTEAFF
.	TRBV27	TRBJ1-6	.	TGTGCCAGCAGTTTATCGCCGGGGTTTGGGTCACCCCTCCACTTT	CASSLSPGFGSPLHF
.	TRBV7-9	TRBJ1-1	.	TGTGCCAGCAGCTTAGTAAATGAGAACACTGAAGCTTTCTTT	CASSLVNENTEAFF
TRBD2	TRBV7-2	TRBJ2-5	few	TGTGCCAGCAGCTTAGTCCTGCGGGGGGCCTCCGAAGAGACCCAGTACTTC	CASSLVLRGASEETQYF
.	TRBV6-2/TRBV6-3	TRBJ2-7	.	TGTGCCAGCGGCCAGGGTAGCGAGCAGTACTTC	CASGQGSEQYF
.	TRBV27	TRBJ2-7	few	TGTGCCAGCAGTTTATCGGGGGAAGGGGCCTACGAGCAGTACTTC	CASSLSGEGAYEQYF
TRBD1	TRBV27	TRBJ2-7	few	TGTGCCAGCAGCTACGGGACAGGGGGCCCCTACGAGCAGTACTTC	CASSYGTGGPYEQYF
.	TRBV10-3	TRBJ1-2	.	TGTGCCGTCAGCCCCCGCTGGACCGATGGCTACACCTTC	CAVSPRWTDGYTF
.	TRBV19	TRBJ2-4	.	TGTGCCAGTAGTCAGCAGGTTAACATTCAGGACTTC	CASSQQVNIQDF
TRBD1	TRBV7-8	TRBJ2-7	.	TGTGCCAGCAGCTTAGTGTCTGGACAGGGTGTCTACGAGCAGTACTTC	CASSLVSGQGVYEQYF
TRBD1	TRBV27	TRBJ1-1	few	TGTGCCAGCAGTTTATCCTGGACAGGGAACACTGAAGCTTTCTTT	CASSLSWTGNTEAFF
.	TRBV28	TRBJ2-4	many	TGTGCCAGCAGGCCCCCGAGCCGGGACAATATAGCCAAAAACATTCAGTACTTC	CASRPPSRDNIAKNIQYF
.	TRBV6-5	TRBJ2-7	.	TGTGCCAGCAGTTACGACGGTAACTACGAGCAGTACTTC	CASSYDGNYEQYF
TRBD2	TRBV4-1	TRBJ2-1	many	TGCGCCAGCAGCCCGTGGGACTACTCCTACAATGAGCAGTTCTTC	CASSPWDYSYNEQFF
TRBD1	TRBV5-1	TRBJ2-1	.	TGCGCCAGCAGCTTGGCCGGTCGACAGGGATTTGAGAATGAGCAGTTCTTC	CASSLAGRQGFENEQFF
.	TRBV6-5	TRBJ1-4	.	TGTGCCACCGCTCTCAGGATGATAAATGAAAAACTGTTTTTT	CATALRMINEKLFF
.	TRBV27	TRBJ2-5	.	TGTGCCAGCAGTCCCTCGGGAGAGACCCAGTACTTC	CASSPSGETQYF
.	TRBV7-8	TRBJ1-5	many	TGTGCCAGCAGCTCGGAGGGACTGCTTAGCAATCAGCCCCAGCATTTT	CASSSEGLLSNQPQHF
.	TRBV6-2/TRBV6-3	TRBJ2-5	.	TGTGCCAGCAGTTCAACCCAGACAGTTGTGGAGACCCAGTACTTC	CASSSTQTVVETQYF
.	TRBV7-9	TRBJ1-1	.	TGTGCCAGCAGCTTGGCGGTTCACAGATCCTTT	CASSLAVHRSF
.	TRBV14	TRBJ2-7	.	TGTGCCAGCAGCCAAGTGATTGTCCAGGAAACCCCCTACGAGCAGTACTTC	CASSQVIVQETPYEQYF
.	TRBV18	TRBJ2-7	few	TGTGCCAGCAGACCAACCGGGACAATCTACGAGCAGTACTTC	CASRPTGTIYEQYF
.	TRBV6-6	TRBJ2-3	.	TGTGCCAGCAGTTACTCGGTCTCGACGGGGGCAGATACGCAGTATTTT	CASSYSVSTGADTQYF
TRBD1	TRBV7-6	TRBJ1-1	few	TGTGCCAGCAGCCTAGCGGGGACAGGGGGCACTGAAGCTTTCTTT	CASSLAGTGGTEAFF
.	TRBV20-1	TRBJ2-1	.	TGCAGTGCTAAGGCCCGGGGGACCTACAATGAGCAGTTCTTC	CSAKARGTYNEQFF
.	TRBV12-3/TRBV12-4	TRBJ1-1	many	TGTGCCAGCAGTCAAGTTACTGAAGCTTTCTTT	CASSQVTEAFF
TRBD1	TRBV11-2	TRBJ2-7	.	TGTGCCAGCAGCTGGGGACAGGGGGACTACGAGCAGTACTTC	CASSWGQGDYEQYF
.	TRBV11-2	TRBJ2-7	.	TGTGCCAGCAGCTTAGTTGAACATACCTACGAGCAGTACTTC	CASSLVEHTYEQYF
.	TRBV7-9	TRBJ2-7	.	TGTGCCAGCAGCGGGCTAGGCCGCGCCTACGAGCAGTACTTC	CASSGLGRAYEQYF
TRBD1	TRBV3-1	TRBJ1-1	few	TGTGCCAGCAGCCGACAGGGGGCTGACACTGAAGCTTTCTTT	CASSRQGADTEAFF
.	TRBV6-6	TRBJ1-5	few	TGTGCCAGCAGTTACTCGGCAGGGGTAAACCACCGGGGCAATCAGCCCCAGCATTTT	CASSYSAGVNHRGNQPQHF
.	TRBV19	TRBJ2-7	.	TGTGCCAGTAGTCCTGGTTTATCCTACGAGCAGTACTTC	CASSPGLSYEQYF
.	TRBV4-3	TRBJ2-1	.	TGCGCCAGCAGCCAAGGGCACGGCCCCAATGAGCAGTTCTTC	CASSQGHGPNEQFF
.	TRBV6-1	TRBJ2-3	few	TGTGCCAGCAGTGGGGCGGAGTCCCCGTTCGTTATGCAGTATTTT	CASSGAESPFVMQYF
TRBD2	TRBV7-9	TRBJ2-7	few	TGTGCCAGCAACCGGGGGGGGACCACCTACGAGCAGTACTTC	CASNRGGTTYEQYF
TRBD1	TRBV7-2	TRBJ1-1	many	TGTGCCAGCAGCCTTCACAGGGGCATGAACACTGAAGCTTTCTTT	CASSLHRGMNTEAFF
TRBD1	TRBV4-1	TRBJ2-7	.	TGCGCCAGCAGTCGACGGGACAGGGGACCCTACGAGCAGTACTTC	CASSRRDRGPYEQYF
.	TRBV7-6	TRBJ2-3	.	TGTGCCAGCAGCGAATGGGGCGGACTCACAGATACGCAGTATTTT	CASSEWGGLTDTQYF